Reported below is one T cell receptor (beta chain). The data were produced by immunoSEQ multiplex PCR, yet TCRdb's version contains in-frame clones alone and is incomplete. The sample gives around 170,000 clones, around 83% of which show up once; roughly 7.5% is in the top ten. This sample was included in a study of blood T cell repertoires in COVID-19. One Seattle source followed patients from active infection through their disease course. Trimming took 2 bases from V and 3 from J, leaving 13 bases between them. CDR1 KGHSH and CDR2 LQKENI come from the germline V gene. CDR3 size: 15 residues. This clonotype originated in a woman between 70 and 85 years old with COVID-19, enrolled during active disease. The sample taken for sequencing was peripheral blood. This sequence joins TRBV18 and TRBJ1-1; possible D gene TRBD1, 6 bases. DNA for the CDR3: TGTGCCAGCTCACCAATCTCACAGGGTTACACTGAAGCTTTCTTT. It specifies CASSPISQGYTEAFF.